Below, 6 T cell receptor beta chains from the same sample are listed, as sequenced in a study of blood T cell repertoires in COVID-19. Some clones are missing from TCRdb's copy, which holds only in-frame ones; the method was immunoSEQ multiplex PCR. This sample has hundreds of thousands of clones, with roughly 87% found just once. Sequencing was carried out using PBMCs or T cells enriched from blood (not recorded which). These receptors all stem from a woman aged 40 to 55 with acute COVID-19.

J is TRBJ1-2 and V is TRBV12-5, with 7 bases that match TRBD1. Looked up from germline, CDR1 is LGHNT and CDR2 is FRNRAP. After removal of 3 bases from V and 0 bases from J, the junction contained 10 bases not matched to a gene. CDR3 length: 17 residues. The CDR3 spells CASGFQVGTATNYGYTF. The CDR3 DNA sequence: TGTGCTAGTGGTTTCCAGGTAGGGACAGCAACTAACTATGGCTACACCTTC.

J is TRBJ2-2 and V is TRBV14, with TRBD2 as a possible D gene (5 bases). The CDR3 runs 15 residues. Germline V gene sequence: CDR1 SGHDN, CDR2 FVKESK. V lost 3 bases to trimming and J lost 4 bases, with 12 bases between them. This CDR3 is CASSHRGGPTGELFF. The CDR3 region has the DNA TGTGCCAGCAGCCATCGCGGCGGGCCCACCGGGGAGCTGTTTTTT.

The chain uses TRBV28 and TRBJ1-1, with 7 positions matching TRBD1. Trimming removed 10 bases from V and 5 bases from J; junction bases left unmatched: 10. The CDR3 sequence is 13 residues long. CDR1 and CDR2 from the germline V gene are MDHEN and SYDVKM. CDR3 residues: CAIKQGPLTEAFF. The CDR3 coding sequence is TGTGCCATTAAACAGGGGCCCCTAACTGAAGCTTTCTTT.

CDR3 in DNA: TGTGCCAGCAGCTTGTTACAGTCCCCGCGAACCGGGGAGCTGTTTTTT. Translation gives CASSLLQSPRTGELFF. This rearrangement joins TRBV5-4 to TRBJ2-2; no firm D call. The CDR3 covers 16 residues. Looked up from germline, CDR1 is SGHNT and CDR2 is YYREEE (reference sequence). V was trimmed by 1 base and J by 5 bases, leaving 15 bases between them.

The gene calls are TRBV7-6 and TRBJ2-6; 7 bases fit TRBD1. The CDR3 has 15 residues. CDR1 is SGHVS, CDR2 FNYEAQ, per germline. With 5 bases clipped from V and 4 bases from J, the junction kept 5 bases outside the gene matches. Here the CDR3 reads CASSPQGYGANVLTF. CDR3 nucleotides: TGTGCCAGCAGCCCACAGGGGTACGGGGCCAACGTCCTGACTTTC.

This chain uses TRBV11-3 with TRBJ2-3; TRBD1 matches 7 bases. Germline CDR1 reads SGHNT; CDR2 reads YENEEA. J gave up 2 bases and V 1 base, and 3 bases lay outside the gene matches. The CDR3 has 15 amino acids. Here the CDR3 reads CASSLGDSDTDTQYF. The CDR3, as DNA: TGTGCCAGCAGCTTAGGGGACAGCGACACAGATACGCAGTATTTT.